Below, 14 T cell receptor beta chains from the same sample are listed, as sequenced in a study of T cell responses to AZD1222 COVID-19 vaccine. The data were produced by immunoSEQ multiplex PCR, yet TCRdb's version contains in-frame clones alone and is incomplete. This table holds 150,000 or so clones, less than 90% found once. Sequencing used peripheral blood, obtained on day 0 of MenACWY control vaccination. These receptor sequences come from an adult in good health.

This rearrangement joins TRBV7-8 to TRBJ2-7; weak D call: TRBD2 (6 bases). The CDR3 has 15 amino acids. Trimming cost V 7 bases and J 7 bases, with 23 bases left between them. CDR1 is SGHVS and CDR2 is FQNEAQ in the germline V gene. CDR3 protein: CASTRRPAEGGEQYV. CDR3 nucleotide sequence: TGTGCCAGCACCAGGAGGCCTGCGGAGGGAGGAGAGCAGTACGTC.

V usage is TRBV29-1 and J usage is TRBJ1-2; D might be TRBD1 (5 bases). Trimming left V 7 bases short and J 8 bases short, with 14 bases between. CDR1 and CDR2 (germline): SQVTM, ANQGSEA. The CDR3 loop spans 11 amino acids. Written as DNA, the CDR3 is TGCAGCGACGGACACGAAGGGGGCTACACCTTC. Amino acid sequence: CSDGHEGGYTF.

This clone is a singleton in its sample. The rearrangement links TRBV10-3 to TRBJ2-7; no clear D gene. The V end was cut by 4 bases, the J end by 6 bases, with 13 bases between. Germline loops: CDR1 ENHRY, CDR2 SYGVKD. This CDR3 is 13 amino acids long. The CDR3 loop is CAISGTSVSEQYV. CDR3 DNA: TGTGCCATCAGTGGTACCAGCGTTTCCGAGCAGTACGTC.

On this clone itself: This sample includes further DNA sequences coding for the same CDR3. The rearrangement links TRBV18 to TRBJ1-2, with D unresolved. Trimming stripped 5 bases from V and 0 bases from J, with 1 base between. The CDR3 runs 11 residues. The germline V gene has CDR1 KGHSH and CDR2 LQKENI. In DNA form, the CDR3 reads TGTGCCAGCTCAACTAACTATGGCTACACCTTC. Translating gives CASSTNYGYTF.

The rearrangement joins TRBV7-2 to TRBJ1-5; D is unresolved. The CDR3 loop spans 12 amino acids. The V gene lost 1 base and the J gene lost 4 bases, with 2 bases spanning the gap. CDR1 and CDR2 from the germline V gene are SGHTA and FQGNSA. The CDR3 DNA reads as TGTGCCAGCAGCTTAGGAAATCAGCCCCAGCATTTT. Its translation is CASSLGNQPQHF.

J is TRBJ2-3 and V is TRBV7-8; 9 bases map to TRBD2. The CDR3 has 17 amino acids. Germline V gene lookup returns CDR1 SGHVS and CDR2 FQNEAQ. Trimming took 5 bases from V and 3 from J; bases not matched to a gene: 12. The CDR3, as DNA: TGTGCCAGCAGCCCCTACGGGGCGGGAGGGAGAACAGATACGCAGTATTTT. It yields the protein CASSPYGAGGRTDTQYF.

This chain joins TRBV6-2 or TRBV6-3 and TRBJ2-7, with 9 bases identical to TRBD1. Germline CDR1 reads MNHEY; CDR2 reads SVGEGT. The CDR3 length is 15 residues. Losses at the gene ends were 4 bases for V and 9 bases for J; bases not matched to a gene: 13. CDR3 nucleotide sequence: TGTGCCAGCAGTTCCCCGGGACAGGGCCAGCTAGCGCAGTACTTC. Its protein product is CASSSPGQGQLAQYF.

The chain carries TRBV5-6 and TRBJ1-5, with a possible D match to TRBD1 (5 bases). Germline V gene lookup returns CDR1 SGHDT and CDR2 YYEEEE. The CDR3 has 18 amino acids. The ends were cut back, 0 bases at V and 0 bases at J, with 16 bases in the middle. The CDR3: CASSLAYTGDYSNQPQHF. DNA for the CDR3: TGTGCCAGCAGCTTGGCCTATACAGGAGATTATAGCAATCAGCCCCAGCATTTT. The full variable domain, with the rest looked up from reference TRBV5-6 and TRBJ1-5, is DAGVTQSPTHLIKTRGQQVTLRCSPKSGHDTVSWYQQALGQGPQFIFQYYEEEERQRGNFPDRFSGHQFPNYSSELNVNALLLGDSALYLCASSLAYTGDYSNQPQHFGDGTRLSIL.

The chain links TRBV7-9 to TRBJ1-1; 9 positions agree with TRBD1. Germline assignment: CDR1 SEHNR and CDR2 FQNEAQ (reference sequence). The CDR3 contains 16 residues. J was trimmed by 1 base and V by 5 bases; bases with no gene match: 8. The CDR3 nucleotides read TGTGCCAGCAGCCACCCGGGACAGGGTAAGAACACTGAAGCTTTCTTT. Its translation is CASSHPGQGKNTEAFF.

The gene calls are TRBV9 and TRBJ1-6; D is ambiguous. Trimming removed 6 bases from V and 5 bases from J, with 12 bases in between. Germline lookup yields CDR1 SGDLS and CDR2 YYNGEE. The CDR3 is made up of 14 amino acids. This CDR3 reads CASTLGSNNSPLHF. CDR3 in DNA: TGTGCCAGCACGCTCGGGAGTAATAATTCACCCCTCCACTTT.

V usage is TRBV24-1 and J usage is TRBJ2-3, with D hard to call. The CDR3 length is 13 residues. Germline V lookup: CDR1 KGHDR, CDR2 SFDVKD. V lost 2 bases, J lost 5 bases, and 7 bases lay in between. This chain's CDR3 is CATSDSPRDTQYF. In nucleotides, the CDR3 is TGTGCCACCAGTGATTCACCCAGAGATACGCAGTATTTT.

This clone was observed a handful of times. This chain connects TRBV4-2 to TRBJ1-5; 8 nucleotides match TRBD1. Trimming took 1 base from V and 5 from J; bases not matched to a gene: 4. Germline CDR1 and CDR2: LGHNA and YNFKEQ. The CDR3 contains 15 residues. The CDR3 protein is CASSQVDRGDQPQHF. The DNA for the CDR3 is TGTGCCAGCAGCCAAGTCGACAGGGGAGATCAGCCCCAGCATTTT.

This clone occurred a few times. The chain links TRBV29-1 to TRBJ2-7; the D gene is possibly TRBD1 (6 bases). The CDR3 sequence is 12 residues long. The V gene lost 5 bases and the J gene lost 4 bases, with 12 bases spanning the gap. Germline V gene data show CDR1 as SQVTM and CDR2 as ANQGSEA. The DNA for the CDR3 is TGCAGCGTTCAGGGGTTAGGGTACGAGCAGTACTTC. Its protein is CSVQGLGYEQYF.

The chain employs TRBV7-9 and TRBJ2-7, with D unclear. Trimming stripped 5 bases from V and 4 bases from J, with 12 bases between. This CDR3 contains 13 residues. Germline V gene lookup returns CDR1 SEHNR and CDR2 FQNEAQ (reference sequence). CDR3 nucleotide sequence: TGTGCCAGCAGCCCACCTGCAGGATACGAGCAGTACGTC. This translates into CASSPPAGYEQYV.